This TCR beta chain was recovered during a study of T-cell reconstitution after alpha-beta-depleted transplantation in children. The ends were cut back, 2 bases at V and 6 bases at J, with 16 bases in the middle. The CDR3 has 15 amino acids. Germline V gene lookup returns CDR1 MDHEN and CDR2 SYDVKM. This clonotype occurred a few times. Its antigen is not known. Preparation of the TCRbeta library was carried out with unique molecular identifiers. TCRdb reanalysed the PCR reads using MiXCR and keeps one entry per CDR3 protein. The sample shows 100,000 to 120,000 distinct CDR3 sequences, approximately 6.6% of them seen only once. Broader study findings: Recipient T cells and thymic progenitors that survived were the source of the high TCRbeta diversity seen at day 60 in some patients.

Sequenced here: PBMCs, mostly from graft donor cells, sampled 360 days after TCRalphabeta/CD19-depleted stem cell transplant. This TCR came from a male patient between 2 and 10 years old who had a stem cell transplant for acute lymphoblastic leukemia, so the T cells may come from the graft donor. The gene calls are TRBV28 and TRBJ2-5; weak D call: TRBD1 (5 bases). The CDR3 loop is CASSLRAGWTKTQYF. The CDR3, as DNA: TGTGCCAGCAGTTTAAGGGCAGGGTGGACGAAGACCCAGTACTTC.